Sequencing of this T cell receptor (beta chain) was carried out in a study of blood T cell repertoires in COVID-19. Original processing notes: Estimation of nucleated cell counts was performed using reference gene primer amplification. Sequencing used immunoSEQ multiplex PCR; TCRdb keeps in-frame clones, though not all of them. V and J calls and clone size come straight from that table; D and trimming were deduced from the DNA. The table shows fewer than 90,000 clones, with over 70% occurring only once. This CDR3 is built from 15 residues. V was pared by 6 bases and J by 6 bases, with 5 bases of the junction left unmatched. Germline-derived CDR1 and CDR2 are MDHEN and SYDVKM.

The chain recombines TRBV28 with TRBJ1-6, with TRBD1 matching over 10 bases. The TCR originated in a woman in her forties or fifties with acute or convalescent COVID-19. The sequencing input was peripheral blood. CDR3 loop: CASSQDRGFNSPLHF. The CDR3 DNA follows: TGTGCCAGCAGCCAGGACAGGGGGTTTAATTCACCCCTCCACTTT.